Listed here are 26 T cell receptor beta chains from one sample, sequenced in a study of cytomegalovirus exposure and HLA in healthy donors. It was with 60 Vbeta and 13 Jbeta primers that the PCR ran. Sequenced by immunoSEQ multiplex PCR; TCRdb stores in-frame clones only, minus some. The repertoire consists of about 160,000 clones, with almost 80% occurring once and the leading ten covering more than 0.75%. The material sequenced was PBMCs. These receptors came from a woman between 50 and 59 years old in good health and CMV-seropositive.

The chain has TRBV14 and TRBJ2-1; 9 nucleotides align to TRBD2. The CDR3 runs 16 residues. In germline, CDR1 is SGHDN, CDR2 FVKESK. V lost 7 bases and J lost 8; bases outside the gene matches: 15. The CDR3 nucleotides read TGTGCCAGCATACCTAGCGGGGCGGGGGGAGTGGATGAGCAGTTCTTC. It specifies CASIPSGAGGVDEQFF.

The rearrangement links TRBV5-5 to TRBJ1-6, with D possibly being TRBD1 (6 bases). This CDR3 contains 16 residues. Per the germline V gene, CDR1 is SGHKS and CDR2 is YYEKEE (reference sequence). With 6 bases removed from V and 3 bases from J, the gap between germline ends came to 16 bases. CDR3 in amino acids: CASNLQGGDYNSPLHF. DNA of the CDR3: TGTGCCAGCAACCTACAGGGAGGGGACTATAATTCACCCCTCCACTTT.

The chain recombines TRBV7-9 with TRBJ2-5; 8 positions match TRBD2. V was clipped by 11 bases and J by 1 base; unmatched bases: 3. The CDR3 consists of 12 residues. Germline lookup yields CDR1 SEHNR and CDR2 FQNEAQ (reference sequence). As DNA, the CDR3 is TGTGCCGTGAGCGGGGGCCAAGAGACCCAGTACTTC. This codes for CAVSGGQETQYF.

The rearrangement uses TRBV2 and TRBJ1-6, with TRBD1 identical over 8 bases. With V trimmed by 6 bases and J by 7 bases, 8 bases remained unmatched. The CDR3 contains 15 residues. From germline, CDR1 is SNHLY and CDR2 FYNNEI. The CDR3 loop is CASRRDRIPNSPLHF. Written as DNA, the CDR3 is TGTGCCAGCAGACGGGACAGGATACCCAATTCACCCCTCCACTTT. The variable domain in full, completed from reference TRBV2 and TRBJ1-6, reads EPEVTQTPSHQVTQMGQEVILRCVPISNHLYFYWYRQILGQKVEFLVSFYNNEISEKSEIFDDQFSVERPDGSNFTLKIRSTKLEDSAMYFCASRRDRIPNSPLHFGNGTRLTVT.

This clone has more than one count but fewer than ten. The CDR3 protein is CASSRGVEGEAFF. For the CDR3, the DNA is TGTGCCAGCTCACGGGGGGTTGAAGGCGAAGCTTTCTTT. The chain recombines TRBV18 with TRBJ1-1; possible D gene TRBD1, 5 bases. Germline CDR1 is KGHSH and CDR2 is LQKENI. The V gene lost 4 bases and the J gene lost 8 bases, with 14 bases spanning the gap. This CDR3 has 13 residues. Full variable domain (remainder filled in from reference TRBV18 and TRBJ1-1): NAGVMQNPRHLVRRRGQEARLRCSPMKGHSHVYWYRQLPEEGLKFMVYLQKENIIDESGMPKERFSAEFPKEGPSILRIQQVVRGDSAAYFCASSRGVEGEAFFGQGTRLTVV.

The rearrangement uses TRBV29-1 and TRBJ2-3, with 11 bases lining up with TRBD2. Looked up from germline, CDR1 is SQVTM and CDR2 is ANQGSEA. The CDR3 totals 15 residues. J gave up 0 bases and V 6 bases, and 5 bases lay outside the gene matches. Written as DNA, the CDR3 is TGCAGCGTAGGAGTAGCGGGAGGGAGCACAGATACGCAGTATTTT. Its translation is CSVGVAGGSTDTQYF.

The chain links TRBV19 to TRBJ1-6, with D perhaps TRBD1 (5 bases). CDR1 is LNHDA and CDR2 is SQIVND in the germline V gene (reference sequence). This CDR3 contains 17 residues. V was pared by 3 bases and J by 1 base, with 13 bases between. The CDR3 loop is CASSIRSEGSYNSPLHF. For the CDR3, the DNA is TGTGCCAGTAGTATTCGCTCGGAGGGGTCCTATAATTCACCCCTCCACTTT.

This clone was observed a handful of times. CDR3 sequence reads: CASGTDNQPQHF. DNA of the CDR3: TGTGCCAGTGGGACAGACAATCAGCCCCAGCATTTT. V is TRBV6-5 and J is TRBJ1-5; 7 bases are shared with TRBD1. CDR1 is MNHEY, CDR2 SVGAGI, per germline. The CDR3 extends over 12 amino acids. With V trimmed by 9 bases and J by 3 bases, 2 bases remained unmatched.

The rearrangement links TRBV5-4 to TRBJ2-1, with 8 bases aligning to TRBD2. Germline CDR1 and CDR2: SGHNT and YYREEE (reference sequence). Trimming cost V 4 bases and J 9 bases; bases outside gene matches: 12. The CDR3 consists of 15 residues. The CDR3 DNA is TGTGCCAGCAGCAACGGGGGGGCCCGTGGTGGTGAGCAGTTCTTC. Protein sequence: CASSNGGARGGEQFF.

Here the CDR3 reads CASSLSYEQFF. In DNA, the CDR3 is TGTGCCAGCAGCTTATCTTATGAGCAGTTCTTC. The rearrangement uses TRBV11-2 and TRBJ2-1; the D is unclear. Germline CDR1 reads SGHAT; CDR2 reads FQNNGV. The V and J ends lost 2 bases and 8 bases respectively, with 4 bases between them. The CDR3 loop spans 11 amino acids.

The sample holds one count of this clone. CDR3 in DNA: TGTGCCAGCAGGGGGGGAAGCGGGATGGGGGTTGGGGAGACCCAGTACTTC. Its translation: CASRGGSGMGVGETQYF. The J gene is TRBJ2-5, the V gene TRBV2, with 7 bases matching TRBD2. The ends lost 6 bases at V and 5 bases at J; junction bases unmatched: 18. The CDR3 loop spans 17 amino acids. Looked up from germline, CDR1 is SNHLY and CDR2 is FYNNEI.

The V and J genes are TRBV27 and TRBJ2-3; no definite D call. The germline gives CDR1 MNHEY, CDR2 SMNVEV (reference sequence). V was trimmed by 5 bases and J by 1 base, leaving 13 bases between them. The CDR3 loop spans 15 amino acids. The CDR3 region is CASSPQAYGTDTQYF. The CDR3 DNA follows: TGTGCCAGCAGTCCTCAGGCGTACGGCACAGATACGCAGTATTTT.

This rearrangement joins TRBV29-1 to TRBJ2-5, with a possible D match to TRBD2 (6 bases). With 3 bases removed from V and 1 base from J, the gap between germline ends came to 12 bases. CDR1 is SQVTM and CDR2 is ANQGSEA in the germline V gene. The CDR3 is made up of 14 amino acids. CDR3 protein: CSVDLGTSQETQYF. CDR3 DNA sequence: TGCAGCGTTGATTTAGGGACTTCCCAAGAGACCCAGTACTTC.

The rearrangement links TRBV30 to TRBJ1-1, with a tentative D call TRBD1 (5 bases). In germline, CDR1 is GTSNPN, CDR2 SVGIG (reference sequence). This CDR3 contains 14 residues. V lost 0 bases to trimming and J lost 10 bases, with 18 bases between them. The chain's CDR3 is CAWSVRAGLRRAFF. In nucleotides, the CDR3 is TGTGCCTGGAGTGTCAGGGCAGGGCTGCGTCGAGCTTTCTTT.

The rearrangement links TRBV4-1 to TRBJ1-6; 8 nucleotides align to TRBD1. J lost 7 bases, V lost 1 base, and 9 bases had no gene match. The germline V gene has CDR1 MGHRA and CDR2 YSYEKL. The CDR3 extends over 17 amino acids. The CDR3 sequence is CASSQGLSRTGNSPLHF. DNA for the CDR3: TGCGCCAGCAGCCAAGGCCTTTCCAGGACAGGGAATTCACCCCTCCACTTT.

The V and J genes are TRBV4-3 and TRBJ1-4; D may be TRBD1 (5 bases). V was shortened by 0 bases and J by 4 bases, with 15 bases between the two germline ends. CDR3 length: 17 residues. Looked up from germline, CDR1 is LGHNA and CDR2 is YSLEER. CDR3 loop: CASSQEIQGYNNEKLFF. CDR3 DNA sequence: TGCGCCAGCAGCCAAGAGATCCAGGGCTACAATAATGAAAAACTGTTTTTT.

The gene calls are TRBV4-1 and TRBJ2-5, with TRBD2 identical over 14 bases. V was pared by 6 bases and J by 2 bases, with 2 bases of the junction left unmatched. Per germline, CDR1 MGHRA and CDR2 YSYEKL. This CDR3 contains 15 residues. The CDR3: CASRGLAGVQETQYF. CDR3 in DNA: TGCGCCAGCAGGGGACTAGCGGGAGTACAAGAGACCCAGTACTTC.

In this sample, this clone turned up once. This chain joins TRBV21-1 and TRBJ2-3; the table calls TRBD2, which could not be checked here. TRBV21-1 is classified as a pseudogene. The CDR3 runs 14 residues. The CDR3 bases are TGTGCCAGCAGCTTAGCGCAGGTAACAGATACGCAGTATTTT. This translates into CASSLAQVTDTQYF.

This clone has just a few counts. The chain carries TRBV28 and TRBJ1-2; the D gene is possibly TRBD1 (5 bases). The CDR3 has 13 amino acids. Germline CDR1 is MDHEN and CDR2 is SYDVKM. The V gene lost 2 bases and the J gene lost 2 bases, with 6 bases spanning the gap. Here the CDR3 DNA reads TGTGCCAGCAGTTTAGGGGGGAACTATGGCTACACCTTC. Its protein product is CASSLGGNYGYTF.

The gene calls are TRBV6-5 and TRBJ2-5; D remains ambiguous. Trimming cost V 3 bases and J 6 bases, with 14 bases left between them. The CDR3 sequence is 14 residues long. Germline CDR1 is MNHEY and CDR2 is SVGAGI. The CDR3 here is CASSYLVGHKTQYF. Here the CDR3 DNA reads TGTGCCAGCAGTTATTTGGTTGGGCATAAGACCCAGTACTTC.

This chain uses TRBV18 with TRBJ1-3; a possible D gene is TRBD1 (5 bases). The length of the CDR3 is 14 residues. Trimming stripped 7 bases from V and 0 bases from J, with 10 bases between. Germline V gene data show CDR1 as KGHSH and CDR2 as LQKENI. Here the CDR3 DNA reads TGTGCCAGCTACGACAGTAACTCTGGAAACACCATATATTTT. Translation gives CASYDSNSGNTIYF.

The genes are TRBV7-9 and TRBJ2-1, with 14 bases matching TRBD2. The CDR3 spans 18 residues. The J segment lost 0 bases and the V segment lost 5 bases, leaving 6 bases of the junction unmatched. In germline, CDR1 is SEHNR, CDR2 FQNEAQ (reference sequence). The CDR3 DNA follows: TGTGCCAGCAGCCGACTAGCGGGGGGGCCGAGCTCCTACAATGAGCAGTTCTTC. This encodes CASSRLAGGPSSYNEQFF.

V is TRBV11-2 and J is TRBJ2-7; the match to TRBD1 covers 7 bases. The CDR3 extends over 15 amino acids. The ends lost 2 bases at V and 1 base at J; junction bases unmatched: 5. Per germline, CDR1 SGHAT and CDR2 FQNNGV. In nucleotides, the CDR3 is TGTGCCAGCAGCTTAAAGTGGGACAGTTCCTACGAGCAGTACTTC. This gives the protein CASSLKWDSSYEQYF.

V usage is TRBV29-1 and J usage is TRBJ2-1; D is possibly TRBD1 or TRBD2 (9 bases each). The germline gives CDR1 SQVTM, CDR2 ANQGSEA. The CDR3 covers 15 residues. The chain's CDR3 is CSLDRGVAGVGEQFF. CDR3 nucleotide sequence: TGCAGTCTCGACAGGGGGGTAGCGGGAGTCGGTGAGCAGTTCTTC.

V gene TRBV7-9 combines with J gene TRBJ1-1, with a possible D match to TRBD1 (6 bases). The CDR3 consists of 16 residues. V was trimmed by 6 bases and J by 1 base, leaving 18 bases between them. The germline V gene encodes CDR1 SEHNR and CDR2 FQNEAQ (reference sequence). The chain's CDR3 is CASSPGGGGQNTEAFF. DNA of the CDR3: TGTGCCAGCAGTCCGGGGGGCGGGGGGCAGAACACTGAAGCTTTCTTT.

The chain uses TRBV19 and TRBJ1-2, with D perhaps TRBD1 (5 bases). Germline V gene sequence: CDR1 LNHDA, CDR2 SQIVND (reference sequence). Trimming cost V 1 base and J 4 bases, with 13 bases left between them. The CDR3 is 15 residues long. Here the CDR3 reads CASSIAAGNVYGYTF. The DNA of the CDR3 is TGTGCCAGTAGTATAGCGGCAGGGAATGTCTATGGCTACACCTTC.